The entry below describes one TCR beta chain. Its antigen is undetermined. The germline V gene encodes CDR1 LGHDT and CDR2 YNNKEL (reference sequence). CDR3 length: 14 residues. V lost 5 bases and J 6 bases, leaving 16 bases between the germline ends. This entry belongs to a study of stem cell transplantation in POMP-related autoinflammatory disease. Study-wide results and caveats: Patients with PRAID showed a restricted number of unique TRB V-J gene pairings.

The repertoire was sequenced with immunoSEQ multiplex PCR; TCRdb's copy has only in-frame clones and lacks some. The sample carries roughly 9,700 clones, around 75% recorded once. The genes are TRBV3-1 (or the pseudogene TRBV3-2) and TRBJ2-5, with D possibly TRBD2 on 5 matching bases. The source is a human patient with POMP-related autoinflammation and immune dysregulation (PRAID). Certain T cells may be donor cells from the graft. The source material was CD4+ T cells from PBMCs, sampled after stem cell transplantation. The CDR3 spells CASSGIRGRKTQYF. The CDR3, as DNA: TGTGCCAGCAGCGGAATACGAGGGAGAAAGACCCAGTACTTC.